This T cell receptor (beta chain) was sequenced for a study of T cell changes during pregnancy in multiple sclerosis. Generated by immunoSEQ multiplex PCR, the TCRdb table keeps only in-frame clones and is missing some. The repertoire holds 40,000 to 55,000 clones, with 85% to 90% as singletons. CDR1 is SGHRS and CDR2 is YFSETQ in the germline V gene. CDR3 length: 20 amino acids. The V segment lost 3 bases and the J segment 0 bases; nucleotides outside the gene matches: 14. This TCR was sampled from a female donor with multiple sclerosis, enrolled in a pregnancy study. This chain connects TRBV5-1 to TRBJ2-6, with 8 nucleotides matching TRBD2. Specimen: CD4+ T cells from peripheral blood mononuclear cells, collected in the first trimester of pregnancy. CDR3 protein: CASSSPGRGPQSSGANVLTF. DNA of the CDR3: TGCGCCAGCAGCTCCCCCGGGAGGGGCCCACAGAGCTCTGGGGCCAACGTCCTGACTTTC. Complete variable domain (other parts from reference TRBV5-1 and TRBJ2-6): KAGVTQTPRYLIKTRGQQVTLSCSPISGHRSVSWYQQTPGQGLQFLFEYFSETQRNKGNFPGRFSGRQFSNSRSEMNVSTLELGDSALYLCASSSPGRGPQSSGANVLTFGAGSRLTVL.